This passage covers 6 T cell receptor beta chains from one sample sequenced in a study of OX40 agonist ivuxolimab in advanced cancers. Some clones are missing from TCRdb's copy, which holds only in-frame ones; the method was immunoSEQ multiplex PCR. The data contain around 76,000 clones, approximately 91% of them singletons. Source: CD4+ or CD8+ T cells sorted from blood, taken in a trial of the OX40 agonist ivuxolimab. The receptors shown here come from an adult with an advanced solid tumor such as melanoma, head and neck, liver or kidney cancer.

The chain links TRBV19 to TRBJ2-7; 14 bases agree with TRBD2. The CDR3 length is 14 residues. The J segment lost 9 bases and the V segment lost 3 bases, leaving 4 bases of the junction unmatched. Germline V gene data show CDR1 as LNHDA and CDR2 as SQIVND (reference sequence). The CDR3 bases are TGTGCCAGTAGTATGGCCGGGACTAGCGGGAGGCAGTACTTC. It translates to CASSMAGTSGRQYF.

This sequence joins TRBV25-1 and TRBJ1-1; tentatively, D is TRBD1 (5 bases). Trimming took 2 bases from V and 2 from J, leaving 12 bases between them. Germline assignment: CDR1 MGHDK and CDR2 SYGVNS. The CDR3 totals 15 residues. Written as DNA, the CDR3 is TGTGCCAGCAGTGAAATCAAGGGGATCAACACTGAAGCTTTCTTT. Its translation is CASSEIKGINTEAFF.

The chain has TRBV9 and TRBJ2-5; D call uncertain. Near its end, the DNA agrees better with TRBJ2-7, so the J call may be wrong. Germline V lookup: CDR1 SGDLS, CDR2 YYNGEE. The CDR3 sequence is 13 residues long. CDR3 protein: CASSVTPSYEQYF. The DNA of the CDR3 is TGTGCCAGCAGCGTAACCCCATCCTACGAGCAGTACTTC.

The V and J genes are TRBV11-2 and TRBJ1-4; D not resolved. Trimming removed 4 bases from V and 6 bases from J, with 15 bases in between. This CDR3 is 15 amino acids long. CDR1 is SGHAT and CDR2 is FQNNGV in the germline V gene. The CDR3 DNA follows: TGTGCCAGCAGCTCGGTTCTCGGGGTTGATGAAAAACTGTTTTTT. It codes for CASSSVLGVDEKLFF.

This rearrangement joins TRBV5-1 to TRBJ2-3; D is undetermined. In germline, CDR1 is SGHRS, CDR2 YFSETQ. CDR3 length equals 11 residues. V lost 4 bases and J lost 8, with 8 bases in between. This CDR3 reads CASSAQVTQYF. As DNA, the CDR3 is TGCGCCAGCAGCGCCCAGGTTACGCAGTATTTT.

The gene calls are TRBV7-8 and TRBJ2-5, with 10 nucleotides matching TRBD2. Trimming removed 5 bases from V and 6 bases from J; junction bases left unmatched: 6. In germline, CDR1 is SGHVS, CDR2 FQNEAQ. The CDR3 covers 14 residues. The DNA for the CDR3 is TGTGCCAGCAGCGAGCGGGAGGGCATGAAGACCCAGTACTTC. This encodes CASSEREGMKTQYF.